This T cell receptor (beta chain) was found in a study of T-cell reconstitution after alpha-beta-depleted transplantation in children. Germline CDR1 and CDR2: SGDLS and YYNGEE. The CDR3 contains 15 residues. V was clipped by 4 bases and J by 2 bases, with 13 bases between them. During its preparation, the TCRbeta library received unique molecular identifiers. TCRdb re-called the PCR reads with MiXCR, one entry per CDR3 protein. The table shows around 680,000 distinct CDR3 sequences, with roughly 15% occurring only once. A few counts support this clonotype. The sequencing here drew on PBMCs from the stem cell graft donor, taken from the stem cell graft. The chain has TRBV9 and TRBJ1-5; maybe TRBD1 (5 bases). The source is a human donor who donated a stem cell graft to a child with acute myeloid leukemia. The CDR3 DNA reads TGTGCCAGCAGCACTCATTCGGGGGGCAATCAGCCCCAGCATTTT. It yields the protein CASSTHSGGNQPQHF.